This T cell receptor beta chain was captured by sequencing in a study of Ad26.COV2.S vaccination and SARS-CoV-2 variants (dated by TCRdb to 2020 to 2022). As for the study more broadly: Donors in the vaccine arm were drawn from COV1001, a phase I-IIa trial of Ad26.COV2.S in healthy adults that was multicentre, randomized, double-blind and placebo-controlled. Ad26.COV2.S was administered intramuscularly at a dose of 5x10^10 or 1x10^11 viral particles, either as one shot or as two shots given 56 days apart. Sequencing of the TCRbeta repertoire served to evaluate the specificity and breadth of SARS-CoV-2-reactive T cell receptors following Ad26.COV2.S vaccination. The TCR-sequenced set comprised approximately 32 samples: about 19 Ad26.COV2.S vaccine recipients, 5 placebo recipients and 8 SARS-CoV-2 convalescent individuals. Trial participants were randomized into five groups of five: low-dose or high-dose Ad26.COV2.S given once or twice, or placebo on both occasions. Investigators did not know the trial group allocation while performing experiments and assessing outcomes.

TCRbeta CDR3 regions were sequenced with the immunoSEQ Assay. After extraction, genomic DNA underwent amplification by bias-controlled multiplex PCR, followed by high-throughput sequencing. In the source study's methods: To quantify the absolute abundance of every unique TCRbeta CDR3 region, sequences were collapsed and filtered. T cell fraction was estimated by normalizing TCRbeta template counts to usable DNA, which was measured by amplifying reference genes present in all nucleated cells. Repertoire TCRs were annotated as SARS-CoV-2-specific when V gene, CDR3 amino acid sequence and J gene were exactly matched to a known reactive TCR set. MIRA supplied the reference SARS-CoV-2 TCR set, which was filtered for enrichment in COVID-19-positive ImmuneCODE repertoires so that public or cross-reactive TCRs were removed. Using the MIRA antigens, annotated TCRs were further analysed by specific ORF or by position within an ORF. Depth was the summed frequency of annotated unique rearrangements, while breadth was defined as annotated unique rearrangements over total unique productive rearrangements. Group comparisons of TCR breadth used two-sided Wilcoxon rank-sum tests. Held by TCRdb, this immuneACCESS table contains in-frame sequences only and omits some clones. Under half of the omission traces to an unresolved V gene where checked; the cause of the rest is unknown. That table gives V, J and clone size, and the DNA gave D and trimming. A total of around 340,000 clones appear in this sample, 88% of them only once. In total, the top ten clones hold about 6.4% of the sample.

With regard to this clone: Its antigen remains undetermined. The record has no base qualities; no much larger clone is one base away.

Paper-wide results and their limitations: Compared with placebo recipients, Ad26.COV2.S recipients showed higher spike-specific TCR breadth (P = 0.0014). Non-spike TCR breadth was comparable between vaccine and placebo recipients, consistent with the vaccine containing only spike. Comparing responses between vaccine doses or regimens was not something the study was powered to do. The authors noted that total T cell responses may have been underestimated by the TCR breadth and depth analyses. After vaccination, spike-specific CD8+ and CD4+ T cell responses were reported to show substantial breadth.

The sample's treatment or condition, from its label and the paper: around 19 received Ad26.COV2.S at low or high dose, single or two shots; 5 received placebo; per-sample allocation not given. For vaccine and placebo recipients, repertoires were sequenced using samples collected on day 63 after the first injection. In Cohort 1b, around 23 adults aged 18-55 years were enrolled at a single site in Boston, USA, between 29 July and 7 August 2020. Ad26.COV2.S was a replication-incompetent adenovirus type 26 vector expressing a prefusion-stabilized SARS-CoV-2 spike protein from the original Wuhan strain. CDR1 and CDR2, looked up from the germline V gene, are SGHVS and FQNEAQ. The CDR3, from cysteine to phenylalanine, totals 16 residues. The CDR3 DNA has 48 bases and is translated from base 1. V is trimmed back by 5 bases and J by 1 base, and the junction contains 8 bases that no gene match accounts for.

The chain was built from TRBV7-8 and TRBJ2-5; 9 middle bases align to TRBD2. This clonotype was obtained from a person between 18 and 65 years old who received the Ad26.COV2.S COVID-19 vaccine or a placebo. The sequencing here drew on peripheral blood, taken in a trial of Ad26.COV2.S vaccine versus placebo. The encoded CDR3 is CASSQKLGLAQETQYF. The nucleotide sequence reads TGTGCCAGCAGCCAGAAACTGGGACTAGCCCAAGAGACCCAGTACTTC.